The T cell receptor beta chain under discussion was sequenced for a study of T cell changes during pregnancy in multiple sclerosis. Data came from immunoSEQ multiplex PCR; TCRdb stores just in-frame clones and leaves some out. The table has approximately 100,000 clones, 92% seen once. The CDR3 is 14 amino acids. Trimming stripped 5 bases from V and 1 base from J, with 11 bases between. Per germline, CDR1 LNHNV and CDR2 YYDKDF (reference sequence). The material sequenced was peripheral blood, taken after pregnancy. This rearrangement joins TRBV15 to TRBJ1-1; D is perhaps TRBD1 (5 bases). The TCR sequence derives from a female donor with multiple sclerosis, enrolled in a pregnancy study. In DNA, the CDR3 is TGTGCCACCAGCCCGGGACTACCGAACACTGAAGCTTTCTTT. Its translation: CATSPGLPNTEAFF. The full variable domain, with the rest looked up from reference TRBV15 and TRBJ1-1, is DAMVIQNPRYQVTQFGKPVTLSCSQTLNHNVMYWYQQKSSQAPKLLFHYYDKDFNNEADTPDNFQSRRPNTSFCFLDIRSPGLGDTAMYLCATSPGLPNTEAFFGQGTRLTVV.